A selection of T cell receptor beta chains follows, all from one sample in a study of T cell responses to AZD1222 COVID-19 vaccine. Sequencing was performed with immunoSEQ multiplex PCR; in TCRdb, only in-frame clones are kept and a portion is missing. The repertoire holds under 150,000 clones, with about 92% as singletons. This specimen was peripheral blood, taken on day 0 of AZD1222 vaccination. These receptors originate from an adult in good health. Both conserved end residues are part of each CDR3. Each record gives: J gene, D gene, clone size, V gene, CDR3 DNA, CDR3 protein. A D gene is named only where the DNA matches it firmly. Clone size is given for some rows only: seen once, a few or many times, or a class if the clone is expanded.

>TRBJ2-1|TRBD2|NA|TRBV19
TGTGCCAGTAGTATTACTAGCGGGAGAGTATTGGGTGATGAGCAGTTCTTC
CASSITSGRVLGDEQFF
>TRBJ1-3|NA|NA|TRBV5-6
TGTGCCAGCAGCCCCACAGGTGGGACAGGAAACACCATATATTTT
CASSPTGGTGNTIYF
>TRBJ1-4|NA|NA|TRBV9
TGTGCCAGCAGCCCCCGGGGAGCGATTAATGAAAAACTGTTTTTT
CASSPRGAINEKLFF
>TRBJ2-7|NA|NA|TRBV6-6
TGTGCCAGCAGTCATAAAGGGGACGGGCTGAGCTCCTACGAGCAGTACTTC
CASSHKGDGLSSYEQYF
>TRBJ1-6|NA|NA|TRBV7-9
TGTGCCAGCAGCTTAACGGGAGGGCATTCACCCCTCCACTTT
CASSLTGGHSPLHF
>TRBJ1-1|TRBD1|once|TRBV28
TGTGCCAGCAGACATACAGGGGGTCGCACTGAAGCTTTCTTT
CASRHTGGRTEAFF
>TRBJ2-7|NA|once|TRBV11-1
TGTGCCAGCAGCCCCTGGACGGAAACTCGCTACGAGCAGTACTTC
CASSPWTETRYEQYF
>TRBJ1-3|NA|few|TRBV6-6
TGTGCCAGCAGTTACTCTGGAAACACCATATATTTT
CASSYSGNTIYF
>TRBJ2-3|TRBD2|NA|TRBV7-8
TGTGCCAGCAGCTTAAGGCGGGAGAAGGACCGCACAGATACGCAGTATTTT
CASSLRREKDRTDTQYF
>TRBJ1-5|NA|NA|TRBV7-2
TGTGCCAGCAGCTTAAAGGCAGGCTCTCTAGATCAGCCCCAGCATTTT
CASSLKAGSLDQPQHF
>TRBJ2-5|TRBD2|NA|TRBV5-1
TGCGCCAGCAGCTTCTATCTAGCGGAAGAGACCCAGTACTTC
CASSFYLAEETQYF